This T cell receptor (beta chain) was documented in a study of T cell responses to AZD1222 COVID-19 vaccine. Pooling of second doses given at about 4 or about 12 weeks was done. Germline V gives CDR1 SGHTA, CDR2 FQGNSA. Trimming cost V 1 base and J 4 bases, with 16 bases left between them. This CDR3 comprises 16 residues. Regarding this clone: Its antigen is unknown.

Findings of the study overall: Females outnumbered males among donors, who were mostly white British; clonal diversity was possibly underestimated. Compared with day 0, the breadth and depth of the Spike-specific TCR repertoire rose significantly after two doses of AZD1222.

Repertoires were generated with immunoSEQ multiplex PCR, while TCRdb's copy carries only in-frame clones and drops some. The table shows over 100,000 clones, with around 87% occurring only once. This clonotype originated in an adult who received the AZD1222 COVID-19 vaccine. This chain joins TRBV7-2 and TRBJ2-5, with a weak D call TRBD2 (6 bases). The sequenced sample was peripheral blood, obtained 28 days after the second AZD1222 dose. The DNA of the CDR3 is TGTGCCAGCAGCTTAGGGGGTCGGATTAGCGGAGAGACCCAGTACTTC. It is translated as CASSLGGRISGETQYF.